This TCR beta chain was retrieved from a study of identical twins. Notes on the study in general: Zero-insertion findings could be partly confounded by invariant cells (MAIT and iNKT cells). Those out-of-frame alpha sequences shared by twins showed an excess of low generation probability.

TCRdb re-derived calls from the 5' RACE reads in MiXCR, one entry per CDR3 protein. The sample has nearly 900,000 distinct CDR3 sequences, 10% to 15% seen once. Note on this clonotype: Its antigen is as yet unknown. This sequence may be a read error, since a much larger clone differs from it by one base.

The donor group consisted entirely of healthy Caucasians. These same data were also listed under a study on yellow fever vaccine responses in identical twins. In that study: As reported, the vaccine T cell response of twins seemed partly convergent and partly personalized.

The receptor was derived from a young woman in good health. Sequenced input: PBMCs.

CDR3 nucleotides: TGCTGTGCTAGAGGGGGACATTCAGCGGCCAAAAACATTCAGTACTTC. Translating it yields CCARGGHSAAKNIQYF. The J gene is TRBJ2-4, the V gene TRBV20-1; possible D gene TRBD1, 6 bases. Germline V gene sequence: CDR1 DFQATT, CDR2 SNEGSKA (reference sequence). The CDR3 has 16 residues.